The 15 T cell receptor beta chains in this list originate from one sample, sequenced in a study of OX40 agonist ivuxolimab in advanced cancers. Sequencing used immunoSEQ multiplex PCR; TCRdb keeps in-frame clones, though not all of them. The table has approximately 50,000 clones, around four fifths seen once. The sequencing here drew on CD4+ or CD8+ T cells sorted from blood, taken in a trial of the OX40 agonist ivuxolimab. The receptors shown here come from an adult with an advanced solid tumor such as melanoma, head and neck, liver or kidney cancer.

The chain uses TRBV30 and TRBJ2-7, with 8 bases fitting TRBD2. The CDR3 contains 14 residues. Losses at the gene ends were 0 bases for V and 5 bases for J; bases not matched to a gene: 6. Germline CDR1 and CDR2: GTSNPN and SVGIG (reference sequence). The CDR3 DNA is TGTGCCTGGAGTGTACTGTCGGGGGGGGACGAGCAGTACTTC. It yields the protein CAWSVLSGGDEQYF.

V gene TRBV29-1 combines with J gene TRBJ1-1; the D is unclear. Trimming cost V 7 bases and J 5 bases, with 20 bases left between them. This CDR3 has 14 amino acids. CDR1 and CDR2 from the germline V gene are SQVTM and ANQGSEA. CDR3 sequence: CSAVPLGVSTEAFF. For the CDR3, the DNA is TGCAGCGCCGTACCCCTCGGGGTCTCAACTGAAGCTTTCTTT.

The V call is TRBV19, the J call TRBJ2-5; D is perhaps TRBD2 (7 bases). The CDR3 has 15 residues. CDR1 LNHDA and CDR2 SQIVND come from the germline V gene (reference sequence). Trimming took off 6 bases at V and 2 bases at J, with 16 bases between the two ends. The CDR3 sequence: CASSPSAGAQETQYF. CDR3 DNA: TGTGCCAGTAGCCCTTCTGCGGGGGCGCAAGAGACCCAGTACTTC.

The chain uses TRBV5-1 and TRBJ1-3; no definite D call. The V gene lost 0 bases and the J gene lost 4 bases, with 8 bases spanning the gap. This CDR3 has 14 residues. Germline CDR1 SGHRS, CDR2 YFSETQ. This CDR3 is CASSLGGGGNTIYF. CDR3 DNA sequence: TGCGCCAGCAGCTTGGGAGGAGGAGGAAACACCATATATTTT.

For the CDR3, the DNA is TGTGCCAGCAGTCCCACTTACCGGGACAGGGGGCAGGGCTACACCTTC. It codes for CASSPTYRDRGQGYTF. The V gene is TRBV28, the J gene TRBJ1-2; 12 nucleotides align to TRBD1. The CDR3 sequence is 16 residues long. Germline V gene data show CDR1 as MDHEN and CDR2 as SYDVKM. The V segment lost 5 bases and the J segment 8 bases; nucleotides outside the gene matches: 12.

This chain links TRBV6-6 with TRBJ2-7; D unresolved. Trimming stripped 5 bases from V and 7 bases from J, with 12 bases between. CDR1 is MNHNY and CDR2 is SVGAGI in the germline V gene (reference sequence). The CDR3 has 12 residues. This chain's CDR3 is CASSPTPLEQYF. CDR3 sequence (DNA): TGTGCCAGCAGTCCCACCCCCCTTGAGCAGTACTTC.

The chain is built from TRBV6-5 and TRBJ2-1; weak D call: TRBD1 (6 bases). Per the germline V gene, CDR1 is MNHEY and CDR2 is SVGAGI. V shed 0 bases and J shed 5 bases, with 8 bases lying between them. The CDR3 loop spans 14 amino acids. The CDR3 sequence: CASSYSRQDNEQFF. The CDR3 bases are TGTGCCAGCAGTTACTCGCGACAGGACAATGAGCAGTTCTTC.

This clone was observed a few times. The CDR3 spells CASKHSDPSTDTQYF. The CDR3, as DNA: TGTGCCAGTAAACACAGTGACCCTAGCACAGATACGCAGTATTTT. The chain employs TRBV4-2 and TRBJ2-3; D not resolved. Germline CDR1 is LGHNA and CDR2 is YNFKEQ. The CDR3 is 15 residues long. V was shortened by 9 bases and J by 0 bases, with 16 bases between the two germline ends.

V is TRBV27 and J is TRBJ2-7, with 7 bases lining up with TRBD1. The germline gives CDR1 MNHEY, CDR2 SMNVEV (reference sequence). Trimming at V came to 3 bases and at J to 3 bases, leaving 8 bases not matched to a gene. This CDR3 contains 15 residues. The CDR3 reads CASSLVGGENYEQYF. The CDR3 bases are TGTGCCAGCAGTTTGGTAGGGGGCGAAAACTACGAGCAGTACTTC.

The CDR3 DNA is TGTGCCAGCTCACCACGGGCGCTGGGACTAGGGGCGGTGGGCGAGCAGTACTTC. Translation gives CASSPRALGLGAVGEQYF. The chain is built from TRBV18 and TRBJ2-7; 8 bases match TRBD2. The CDR3 has 18 amino acids. Germline trimming cut 1 base from V and 6 bases from J; bases unmatched to any gene: 17. Germline loops: CDR1 KGHSH, CDR2 LQKENI.

This rearrangement joins TRBV30 to TRBJ1-3; a weak D match, TRBD1 (5 bases). Germline CDR1 reads GTSNPN; CDR2 reads SVGIG (reference sequence). The CDR3 sequence is 14 residues long. V was shortened by 5 bases and J by 2 bases, with 13 bases between the two germline ends. The CDR3 sequence is CAWAGGSPGNTIYF. CDR3 DNA sequence: TGTGCCTGGGCCGGGGGGTCCCCTGGAAACACCATATATTTT.

The gene calls are TRBV2 and TRBJ2-7; the D gene is possibly TRBD1 (6 bases). CDR1 SNHLY and CDR2 FYNNEI come from the germline V gene. This CDR3 region has 15 residues. V lost 4 bases and J lost 2, with 15 bases in between. The DNA for the CDR3 is TGTGCCAGCAGTGCGGCGCCAGGGGTAACCTACGAGCAGTACTTC. It is translated as CASSAAPGVTYEQYF.

V gene TRBV7-3 combines with J gene TRBJ2-3; weak D call: TRBD1 (5 bases). The V and J ends lost 5 bases and 0 bases respectively, with 9 bases between them. The CDR3 length is 14 residues. CDR1 and CDR2 (germline): SGHTA, FQGTGA. CDR3 region: CASSLGRSTDTQYF. CDR3 DNA: TGTGCCAGCAGCCTGGGGCGGAGCACAGATACGCAGTATTTT.

This chain uses TRBV18 with TRBJ1-5; no definite D call. Germline assignment: CDR1 KGHSH and CDR2 LQKENI. This CDR3 spans 16 amino acids. V lost 2 bases, J lost 0 bases, and 11 bases lay in between. For the CDR3, the DNA is TGTGCCAGCTCACCAGACAACAGCTATAGCAATCAGCCCCAGCATTTT. This codes for CASSPDNSYSNQPQHF.

Here the CDR3 reads CASSELGDTQYF. For the CDR3, the DNA is TGTGCCAGCAGTGAATTGGGAGATACGCAGTATTTT. The chain combines TRBV2 with TRBJ2-3, with D hard to call. CDR1 is SNHLY, CDR2 FYNNEI, per germline. The CDR3 has 12 amino acids. The V and J ends lost 2 bases and 5 bases respectively, with 5 bases between them. The full variable domain, rest sourced from reference TRBV2 and TRBJ2-3, is EPEVTQTPSHQVTQMGQEVILRCVPISNHLYFYWYRQILGQKVEFLVSFYNNEISEKSEIFDDQFSVERPDGSNFTLKIRSTKLEDSAMYFCASSELGDTQYFGPGTRLTVL.